This T cell receptor beta chain was sequenced for a study of radiation and T cells in renal cell carcinoma. Study results and caveats: In blood, top tumor clones expanded by 2 weeks, shrinking by 4.

As regards this clone: Its antigen is unidentified.

Time point indicated: baseline pretreatment blood. The treatment here: 15 Gy SBRT to primary tumor, nephrectomy 4 weeks later. Serial blood draws occurred at baseline and 2 and 4 weeks post-SBRT. The CDR3 spans 15 residues. The germline V gene has CDR1 SNHLY and CDR2 FYNNEI. The V and J ends lost 1 base and 0 bases, in that order; junction bases with no gene match: 3. TCRdb's copy holds only in-frame clones and misses some; the assay was immunoSEQ multiplex PCR. The sample has some 110,000 clones, roughly 80% seen once. The source is a woman aged 55-70 years with renal cell carcinoma. Sequencing was performed on blood, taken from a patient whose treatment included radiotherapy and nephrectomy. The rearrangement uses TRBV2 and TRBJ2-7; the match to TRBD1 covers 7 bases. CDR3 region: CASSEDRDSSYEQYF. As DNA, the CDR3 is TGTGCCAGCAGTGAAGATAGGGACAGCTCCTACGAGCAGTACTTC.